This entry lists 20 T cell receptor beta chains sequenced from one sample in a study of blood T cells in healthy people across ages. Primed by a sample-barcoded 5' primer and a J-beta primer mix, a second PCR proceeded for about 7 to 12 cycles. Using its own MiXCR run on the 5' RACE reads, TCRdb lists one record per CDR3 protein. Of approximately 580,000 distinct CDR3 sequences in the sample, approximately 25% were seen once. The same specimen was also included in a second study, on T cells of mothers and their children.

The sequenced material came from blood. These receptors were collected from a boy younger than 18 in good health.

This clonotype was picked up many times. This rearrangement joins TRBV7-6 to TRBJ2-3; no reliable D call. This CDR3 is built from 15 residues. Per the germline V gene, CDR1 is SGHVS and CDR2 is FNYEAQ. Deletions cut 5 bases from V and 5 bases from J, with 17 bases between. The CDR3 DNA is TGTGCCAGCAGCCAGTGGGGAAGGGCAGAAGATACGCAGTATTTT. Translated, it gives CASSQWGRAEDTQYF.

This clonotype was detected a few times. The genes are TRBV19 and TRBJ1-2, with D maybe TRBD1 (5 bases). The V gene lost 6 bases and the J gene lost 2 bases, with 10 bases spanning the gap. From germline, CDR1 is LNHDA and CDR2 SQIVND (reference sequence). The CDR3 covers 13 residues. CDR3 bases: TGTGCCAGTAGATCCCGGGGCAACTATGGCTACACCTTC. Its translation: CASRSRGNYGYTF. The variable domain in full, completed from reference TRBV19 and TRBJ1-2, reads DGGITQSPKYLFRKEGQNVTLSCEQNLNHDAMYWYRQDPGQGLRLIYYSQIVNDFQKGDIAEGYSVSREKKESFPLTVTSAQKNPTAFYLCASRSRGNYGYTFGSGTRLTVV.

The genes are TRBV18 and TRBJ1-1, with 10 bases identical to TRBD1. This CDR3 is built from 16 residues. Trimming cost V 3 bases and J 4 bases; bases outside gene matches: 8. Germline assignment: CDR1 KGHSH and CDR2 LQKENI. The CDR3 loop reads CASSPAQTGGITEAFF. The CDR3, as DNA: TGTGCCAGCTCACCGGCCCAGACAGGGGGCATCACTGAAGCTTTCTTT.

This clonotype was recorded a few times. This chain connects TRBV5-1 to TRBJ2-3; weak D call: TRBD2 (6 bases). The CDR3 loop spans 16 amino acids. Germline-derived CDR1 and CDR2 are SGHRS and YFSETQ. V lost 0 bases and J lost 1, with 12 bases in between. The CDR3 coding sequence is TGCGCCAGCAGCTTGGCCTGGGCTAGCGGCACAGATACGCAGTATTTT. Translated: CASSLAWASGTDTQYF.

The J gene is TRBJ2-1, the V gene TRBV7-2, with D possibly matching TRBD1 (6 bases). CDR1 SGHTA and CDR2 FQGNSA come from the germline V gene. This CDR3 is 17 amino acids long. Trimming removed 1 base at V and 4 bases at J, with 17 bases between. The CDR3 here is CASSLVGRGKAYNEQFF. DNA for the CDR3: TGTGCCAGCAGCTTAGTCGGCAGGGGAAAAGCATACAATGAGCAGTTCTTC.

This clonotype has just a few counts. The J gene is TRBJ1-1, the V gene TRBV12-5; no clear D. The V gene lost 1 base and the J gene lost 0 bases, with 6 bases spanning the gap. Germline loops: CDR1 LGHNT, CDR2 FRNRAP. The CDR3 spans 14 residues. The CDR3 is CASGLGELNTEAFF. For the CDR3, the DNA is TGTGCTAGTGGTTTGGGGGAACTGAACACTGAAGCTTTCTTT.

This clonotype was detected a few times. This chain links TRBV18 with TRBJ2-5; 9 bases agree with TRBD2. The end of the DNA fits TRBJ2-1 better, so the J call may be wrong. Looked up from germline, CDR1 is KGHSH and CDR2 is LQKENI. The CDR3 runs to 17 residues. The DNA of the CDR3 is TGTGCCAGCTCACCACAGTGTTGCGGGAGGGCCTACAATGAGCAGTTCTTC. Translating gives CASSPQCCGRAYNEQFF.

This clonotype was detected many times. This sequence may be a read error, since a much larger clone differs from it by one base. The chain couples TRBV7-2 to TRBJ2-7; D unclear. Germline V CDR1 and CDR2: SGHTA, FQGNSA. Deletions cut 0 bases from V and 2 bases from J, with 2 bases between. This CDR3 comprises 12 residues. The CDR3 DNA reads TGTGCCAGCAGCTTAGCCCCCTACGAGCAGTACTTC. It is translated as CASSLAPYEQYF.

This chain joins TRBV12-3 or TRBV12-4 and TRBJ1-4; 7 bases match TRBD1. Losses at the gene ends were 7 bases for V and 8 bases for J; bases not matched to a gene: 10. This CDR3 comprises 14 residues. The CDR3 bases are TGTGCCAGCACAGGGGGAGTGGCTGGCGAAAAACTGTTTTTT. As protein: CASTGGVAGEKLFF.

The chain carries TRBV5-1 and TRBJ2-7, with 7 positions matching TRBD1. The CDR3 contains 15 residues. The germline V gene has CDR1 SGHRS and CDR2 YFSETQ. The ends lost 4 bases at V and 0 bases at J; junction bases unmatched: 7. This chain's CDR3 is CASSIGQASSYEQYF. DNA for the CDR3: TGCGCCAGCAGCATCGGACAGGCGAGCTCCTACGAGCAGTACTTC.

This clonotype was counted only a few times. This rearrangement joins TRBV20-1 to TRBJ1-5; the D is unclear. The CDR3 runs 13 residues. Trimming pared 8 bases from V and 0 bases from J, leaving 11 bases between. The V gene's germline CDR1 is DFQATT and CDR2 SNEGSKA (reference sequence). This CDR3 reads CSTGADSNQPQHF. The DNA of the CDR3 is TGCAGTACCGGAGCAGATAGCAATCAGCCCCAGCATTTT.

This clonotype was counted at least ten times. The chain links TRBV6-5 to TRBJ2-7; possible D gene TRBD1, 7 bases. V lost 5 bases, J lost 2 bases, and 19 bases lay in between. The CDR3 is 16 amino acids. Germline V gives CDR1 MNHEY, CDR2 SVGAGI. In nucleotides, the CDR3 is TGTGCCAGCAGTCAGGGGGTGAGCGGGCGGCCCTACGAGCAGTACTTC. It codes for CASSQGVSGRPYEQYF.

The V gene is TRBV7-8, the J gene TRBJ2-1, with TRBD1 matching 12 bases. The V and J ends lost 7 bases and 8 bases, in that order; junction bases with no gene match: 6. Germline V lookup: CDR1 SGHVS, CDR2 FQNEAQ. The CDR3 runs 14 residues. CDR3 protein: CASTRDRGPHEQFF. Here the CDR3 DNA reads TGTGCCAGCACCCGGGACAGGGGGCCTCATGAGCAGTTCTTC.

This clonotype was seen a handful of times. This chain links TRBV5-1 with TRBJ2-1; 7 bases agree with TRBD2. The V segment lost 4 bases and the J segment 8 bases; nucleotides outside the gene matches: 15. CDR1 and CDR2 (germline): SGHRS, YFSETQ. This CDR3 spans 16 amino acids. CDR3 sequence: CASSPLSGVSDHEQFF. The CDR3 DNA reads as TGCGCCAGCAGCCCCCTCAGCGGGGTGTCAGACCATGAGCAGTTCTTC.

The chain joins TRBV4-2 to TRBJ2-2; D is perhaps TRBD1 (6 bases). Germline values: CDR1 LGHNA, CDR2 YNFKEQ. V was pared by 1 base and J by 3 bases, with 21 bases between. The CDR3 is 19 amino acids. The CDR3 sequence: CASSQALMGQGRYTGELFF. The CDR3 DNA is TGTGCCAGCAGCCAAGCCCTCATGGGGCAGGGGAGATACACCGGGGAGCTGTTTTTT.

The rearrangement links TRBV6-5 to TRBJ2-1; 13 bases match TRBD2. Germline lookup yields CDR1 MNHEY and CDR2 SVGAGI. The CDR3 is 15 amino acids. J gave up 7 bases and V 5 bases, and 5 bases lay outside the gene matches. The CDR3 DNA reads TGTGCCAGCAGTCAGACTAGCGGGGGGAGTAATGAGCAGTTCTTC. It specifies CASSQTSGGSNEQFF.

The V gene is TRBV4-3, the J gene TRBJ2-5; TRBD2 matches 8 bases. In germline, CDR1 is LGHNA, CDR2 YSLEER. The CDR3 totals 15 residues. Losses at the gene ends were 0 bases for V and 5 bases for J; bases not matched to a gene: 5. This CDR3 is CASSQDFGREETQYF. The CDR3 DNA reads as TGCGCCAGCAGCCAAGATTTCGGGAGGGAGGAGACCCAGTACTTC.

The rearrangement links TRBV28 to TRBJ1-1; 7 bases line up with TRBD1. CDR3 size: 14 residues. Germline V lookup: CDR1 MDHEN, CDR2 SYDVKM. Trimming took 5 bases from V and 4 from J; bases not matched to a gene: 7. The CDR3 region is CASSNRGWGTEAFF. In nucleotides, the CDR3 is TGTGCCAGCAGTAACAGGGGCTGGGGCACTGAAGCTTTCTTT.

This clonotype came up a few times. The V call is TRBV12-3 or TRBV12-4, the J call TRBJ1-3; D is unresolved. The CDR3 spans 14 residues. V gave up 5 bases and J gave up 0 bases, with 8 bases separating them. CDR3 DNA sequence: TGTGCCAGCAGTCAAGGGTTCTCTGGAAACACCATATATTTT. It specifies CASSQGFSGNTIYF.

The table lists this clonotype with a few counts. The chain links TRBV12-3 or TRBV12-4 to TRBJ1-1; TRBD1 might be the D (6 bases). The CDR3 length is 14 residues. Deletions cut 5 bases from V and 9 bases from J, with 19 bases between. DNA of the CDR3: TGTGCCAGCAGTCTCCTAGGGGGACAAACCAAAGCTTTCTTT. Translation: CASSLLGGQTKAFF.